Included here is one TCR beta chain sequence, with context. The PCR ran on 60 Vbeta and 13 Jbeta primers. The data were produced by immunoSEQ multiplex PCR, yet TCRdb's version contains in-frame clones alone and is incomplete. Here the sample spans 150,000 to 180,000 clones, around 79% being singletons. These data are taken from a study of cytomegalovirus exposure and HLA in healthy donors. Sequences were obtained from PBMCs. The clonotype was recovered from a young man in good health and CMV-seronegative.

CDR3 bases: TGCAGTGTCACAGGGTCCTATGGCTACACCTTC. Translation: CSVTGSYGYTF. The chain is built from TRBV20-1 and TRBJ1-2, with D perhaps TRBD1 (6 bases). The CDR3 loop spans 11 amino acids. Germline CDR1 reads DFQATT; CDR2 reads SNEGSKA (reference sequence). The ends were cut back, 7 bases at V and 4 bases at J, with 10 bases in the middle.